This T cell receptor (beta chain) came from a study of tumor and adjacent non-tumor tissue in lung cancer. General observations from the study: Tumor repertoires had a smaller top 100 clone share than normal lung.

No cell sorting was done before RNA was extracted from the tissue. The normal lung tissue was taken more than 3 cm from the tumor edge. The V gene's germline CDR1 is SGHNT and CDR2 YYREEE (reference sequence). The CDR3 has 14 residues. A modified ARM-PCR protocol with three rounds of nested PCR amplified TCRbeta. TCRdb passed the multiplex PCR reads through MiXCR, listing each CDR3 protein once. The repertoire includes approximately 68,000 distinct CDR3 sequences, around 80% of them detected once, and 40% to 45% sits in the top ten. As for this clonotype: The antigen is unknown. Germline is not matched at one junction end, which may reflect a read error.

This sequence joins TRBV5-4 and TRBJ1-2; D may be TRBD1 (5 bases). Sequenced sample: distant non-tumor lung tissue. The sequence derives from a man in his fifties or sixties with non-small cell lung cancer. The CDR3 DNA reads as TGTGCCAGCAGCTTGCTGCGCGGGGACTATAGCTACACCTTC. Translated: CASSLLRGDYSYTF.